Below, 27 T cell receptor beta chains from the same sample are listed, as sequenced in a study of neurological immune-mediated disorders. TCRdb analysed the 5' RACE reads with MiXCR anew, one entry per CDR3 protein. The sample holds 40,000 to 50,000 distinct CDR3 sequences, around 2.5% seen once. The source material was PBMCs. These receptor sequences come from a man aged 25 to 40 with multiple sclerosis.

The chain links TRBV20-1 to TRBJ2-5; 7 bases are shared with TRBD2. CDR3 length: 11 residues. After removal of 1 base from V and 11 bases from J, the junction contained 4 bases not matched to a gene. The germline gives CDR1 DFQATT, CDR2 SNEGSKA (reference sequence). The CDR3 protein is CSARGLAVQYF. The CDR3, as DNA: TGCAGTGCTAGAGGGCTAGCGGTTCAGTACTTC.

This clonotype was counted ten times or more. This chain links TRBV7-8 with TRBJ2-7; 7 bases match TRBD2. Unmatched junction bases numbered 3, after V lost 1 base and J lost 3 bases. CDR3 size: 14 residues. CDR1 and CDR2 from the germline V gene are SGHVS and FQNEAQ. The CDR3 DNA reads TGTGCCAGCAGCTTAGATGGGGAGGGCTACGAGCAGTACTTC. This encodes CASSLDGEGYEQYF.

The J gene is TRBJ2-7, the V gene TRBV7-2; 8 nucleotides line up with TRBD1. Unmatched junction bases numbered 12, after V lost 5 bases and J lost 3 bases. The CDR3 is 16 amino acids. Germline-derived CDR1 and CDR2 are SGHTA and FQGNSA. In nucleotides, the CDR3 is TGTGCCAGCAGCCCCTACCGCAAAGACAGGGGCTACGAGCAGTACTTC. Its protein is CASSPYRKDRGYEQYF.

This clonotype showed up many times. J is TRBJ2-2 and V is TRBV25-1, with D possibly being TRBD2 (5 bases). This CDR3 region has 14 residues. Germline V CDR1 and CDR2: MGHDK, SYGVNS. With 2 bases removed from V and 8 bases from J, the gap between germline ends came to 12 bases. CDR3 nucleotide sequence: TGTGCCAGCAGTGAACACGGGGAAGTGGGGGAGCTGTTTTTT. It yields the protein CASSEHGEVGELFF.

The chain links TRBV12-3 or TRBV12-4 to TRBJ2-5; the match to TRBD2 covers 7 bases. The CDR3 runs to 15 residues. The junction had 10 bases not matched to a gene; V was cut back by 4 bases and J by 5 bases. Here the CDR3 reads CASSSLTSVGETQYF. As DNA, the CDR3 is TGTGCCAGCAGTTCCCTTACTAGCGTTGGGGAGACCCAGTACTTC.

This clonotype was counted ten times or more. This chain connects TRBV3-1 to TRBJ2-3; 10 nucleotides match TRBD2. Germline V lookup: CDR1 LGHDT, CDR2 YNNKEL (reference sequence). There are 16 residues in the CDR3. Germline trimming cut 2 bases from V and 1 base from J; bases unmatched to any gene: 3. DNA for the CDR3: TGTGCCAGCAGCCAATGGACTAGCGGCCGCACAGATACGCAGTATTTT. This codes for CASSQWTSGRTDTQYF.

This clonotype was counted ten times or more. V gene TRBV4-1 combines with J gene TRBJ1-3; D unresolved. The length of the CDR3 is 14 residues. Germline V gene lookup returns CDR1 MGHRA and CDR2 YSYEKL. V was pared by 3 bases and J by 2 bases, with 8 bases between. The CDR3 reads CASSHRRAGNTIYF. CDR3 DNA: TGCGCCAGCAGCCACCGGAGGGCTGGAAACACCATATATTTT.

This clonotype occurred many times. The V call is TRBV3-1, the J call TRBJ2-1; D is unclear. Germline CDR1 reads LGHDT; CDR2 reads YNNKEL (reference sequence). CDR3 length: 13 residues. Trimming took off 2 bases at V and 8 bases at J, with 10 bases between the two ends. The CDR3, as DNA: TGTGCCAGCAGCCAAATGAGAAGCGATGAGCAGTTCTTC. Protein: CASSQMRSDEQFF.

There are many counts of this clonotype. The chain couples TRBV20-1 to TRBJ2-7; 13 bases fit TRBD2. Looked up from germline, CDR1 is DFQATT and CDR2 is SNEGSKA (reference sequence). V dropped 6 bases and J dropped 3; count of bases not matched to a gene: 8. There are 15 residues in the CDR3. The CDR3 spells CSAQRTSGGGYEQYF. DNA of the CDR3: TGCAGTGCCCAACGAACTAGCGGGGGGGGCTACGAGCAGTACTTC.

This clonotype was recorded at least ten times. J is TRBJ1-2 and V is TRBV7-2; the D is unclear. This CDR3 has 13 amino acids. Between the trimmed V and J ends, which lost 7 bases and 2 bases, there was a span of 11 bases. Germline-derived CDR1 and CDR2 are SGHTA and FQGNSA. Here the CDR3 DNA reads TGTGCCAGCACATCAAACTCGAACTATGGCTACACCTTC. Protein product: CASTSNSNYGYTF.

The sample holds many counts of this clonotype. The V call is TRBV15, the J call TRBJ1-4, with D unclear. The V end was cut by 4 bases, the J end by 3 bases, with 12 bases between. This CDR3 is built from 15 residues. CDR1 LNHNV and CDR2 YYDKDF come from the germline V gene (reference sequence). The CDR3 protein is CATSTFRGANEKLFF. CDR3 DNA: TGTGCCACCAGCACCTTCCGGGGAGCTAATGAAAAACTGTTTTTT. The entire variable domain, with the rest obtained from reference TRBV15 and TRBJ1-4, is as follows: DAMVIQNPRYQVTQFGKPVTLSCSQTLNHNVMYWYQQKSSQAPKLLFHYYDKDFNNEADTPDNFQSRRPNTSFCFLDIRSPGLGDTAMYLCATSTFRGANEKLFFGSGTQLSVL.

This clonotype was picked up many times. The chain joins TRBV5-1 to TRBJ1-1; 11 bases are a match to TRBD1. The CDR3 is 15 amino acids. Trimming cost V 4 bases and J 6 bases; bases outside gene matches: 8. Germline V lookup: CDR1 SGHRS, CDR2 YFSETQ. This CDR3 reads CASSGRTGGAPEAFF. CDR3 coding DNA: TGCGCCAGCAGCGGCCGGACAGGGGGCGCGCCTGAAGCTTTCTTT. Drawing the rest from reference TRBV5-1 and TRBJ1-1, the complete variable domain is KAGVTQTPRYLIKTRGQQVTLSCSPISGHRSVSWYQQTPGQGLQFLFEYFSETQRNKGNFPGRFSGRQFSNSRSEMNVSTLELGDSALYLCASSGRTGGAPEAFFGQGTRLTVV.

This clonotype was observed at least ten times. The junction and the germline gene differ at one end; a read error may be behind it. The CDR3 bases are TGCGCCAGCAGCTCGGAAAGGGACAGGAGAATTCAGAAGGGAACCTCCCACGAGCAGTACTTC. It yields the protein CASSSERDRRIQKGTSHEQYF. The chain employs TRBV5-1 and TRBJ2-7; 8 bases are shared with TRBD1. Germline CDR1 reads SGHRS; CDR2 reads YFSETQ. The CDR3 consists of 21 residues.

This clonotype turned up a few times. This chain connects TRBV7-6 to TRBJ2-7; no clear D gene. The germline gives CDR1 SGHVS, CDR2 FNYEAQ. The CDR3 runs to 10 residues. V lost 10 bases, J lost 0 bases, and 4 bases lay in between. The CDR3 is CANTSYEQYF. The CDR3 DNA is TGTGCCAACACCTCCTACGAGCAGTACTTC.

The table lists this clonotype with many counts. This rearrangement joins TRBV3-1 to TRBJ2-7; 7 positions match TRBD1. Germline CDR1 reads LGHDT; CDR2 reads YNNKEL (reference sequence). J gave up 2 bases and V 4 bases, and 8 bases lay outside the gene matches. This CDR3 region has 15 residues. CDR3 DNA sequence: TGTGCCAGCAGCCGGACAGGACGAAGTACCTACGAGCAGTACTTC. Translated: CASSRTGRSTYEQYF.

This clonotype was counted ten times or more. V gene TRBV12-3 or TRBV12-4 combines with J gene TRBJ2-3; 9 nucleotides match TRBD2. This CDR3 has 16 amino acids. V shed 3 bases and J 4 bases; nucleotides not matched to a gene: 8. The CDR3: CASSFSLAGSPDTQYF. As DNA, the CDR3 is TGTGCCAGCAGTTTTAGTCTAGCGGGATCTCCAGATACGCAGTATTTT.

Many counts were recorded for this clonotype. The V call is TRBV20-1, the J call TRBJ2-1, with D possibly matching TRBD2 (6 bases). The CDR3 is 13 amino acids. The V end lost 6 bases, the J end lost 5 bases, and 14 bases lay between the germline ends. Germline lookup yields CDR1 DFQATT and CDR2 SNEGSKA (reference sequence). The CDR3 spells CSAEGTHDNEQFF. CDR3 nucleotide sequence: TGCAGTGCCGAGGGGACTCATGACAATGAGCAGTTCTTC.

This clonotype was seen at least ten times. The CDR3 protein is CAISELGTGSTDTQYF. Written as DNA, the CDR3 is TGTGCCATCAGTGAGTTAGGGACTGGTAGCACAGATACGCAGTATTTT. The chain recombines TRBV10-3 with TRBJ2-3, with D possibly TRBD2 on 6 matching bases. Trimming took 1 base from V and 0 from J, leaving 11 bases between them. From germline, CDR1 is ENHRY and CDR2 SYGVKD. This CDR3 region has 16 residues.

As concerns this clonotype: The conserved final phenylalanine or tryptophan is absent from the CDR3, which likely points to a read error. The CDR3 loop is CSAIVTAGVGNEQFN. The DNA for the CDR3 is TGCAGTGCTATCGTCACGGCGGGGGTAGGGAATGAGCAGTTCAAC. This chain connects TRBV20-1 to TRBJ2-1; 7 nucleotides match TRBD2. With 4 bases clipped from V and 7 bases from J, the junction kept 13 bases outside the gene matches. The CDR3 has 15 amino acids. CDR1 and CDR2 (germline): DFQATT, SNEGSKA (reference sequence).

Many counts were recorded for this clonotype. J is TRBJ1-6 and V is TRBV7-6, with a possible D match to TRBD1 (5 bases). CDR1 and CDR2 (germline): SGHVS, FNYEAQ. The CDR3 totals 13 residues. V lost 0 bases to trimming and J lost 11 bases, with 8 bases between them. The CDR3 bases are TGTGCCAGCAGCTTAGCACTGGGGCCACCCCTCCACTTT. Translation gives CASSLALGPPLHF.

This clonotype was counted ten times or more. CDR3 coding DNA: TGCGCCAGCAGCAGTCTAGCGGAACAGCAGTATTTT. It is translated as CASSSLAEQQYF. V gene TRBV5-1 combines with J gene TRBJ2-3; 7 bases are shared with TRBD2. The CDR3 totals 12 residues. J lost 11 bases, V lost 4 bases, and 7 bases had no gene match. Germline loops: CDR1 SGHRS, CDR2 YFSETQ.

By share, this clonotype counts as medium-sized. The chain combines TRBV5-6 with TRBJ2-2, with D possibly being TRBD1 (5 bases). V dropped 0 bases and J dropped 5 bases, with 8 bases sitting between them. The CDR3 consists of 14 residues. CDR1 is SGHDT and CDR2 is YYEEEE in the germline V gene. In DNA, the CDR3 is TGTGCCAGCAGCTTGGGGGCAGGGACCGGGGAGCTGTTTTTT. Translating it yields CASSLGAGTGELFF.

Many counts were recorded for this clonotype. The rearrangement joins TRBV20-1 to TRBJ2-7, with 12 bases aligning to TRBD2. The V gene's germline CDR1 is DFQATT and CDR2 SNEGSKA (reference sequence). The J segment lost 1 base and the V segment lost 1 base, leaving 8 bases of the junction unmatched. The CDR3 sequence is 17 residues long. The CDR3 reads CSARVPSGRGGSYEQYF. The CDR3 region has the DNA TGCAGTGCTAGAGTTCCTAGCGGGAGGGGGGGGTCCTACGAGCAGTACTTC.

This clonotype has ten or more counts. The rearrangement uses TRBV7-2 and TRBJ1-5; D is uncertain. V dropped 5 bases and J dropped 4 bases, with 15 bases sitting between them. The germline gives CDR1 SGHTA, CDR2 FQGNSA. This CDR3 contains 15 residues. CDR3 in amino acids: CASSLRVGMNQPQHF. CDR3 nucleotides: TGTGCCAGCAGCCTTCGGGTGGGCATGAATCAGCCCCAGCATTTT.

In its sample, this clonotype was seen many times. The chain is built from TRBV5-6 and TRBJ2-7; D gene unclear. V lost 8 bases, J lost 5 bases, and 20 bases lay in between. The length of the CDR3 is 14 residues. Germline CDR1 is SGHDT and CDR2 is YYEEEE. The CDR3 coding sequence is TGTGCCAGTACGACGTGGACGAGTTCCCACGAGCAGTACTTC. This translates into CASTTWTSSHEQYF. Full variable domain (rest looked up from reference TRBV5-6 and TRBJ2-7): DAGVTQSPTHLIKTRGQQVTLRCSPKSGHDTVSWYQQALGQGPQFIFQYYEEEERQRGNFPDRFSGHQFPNYSSELNVNALLLGDSALYLCASTTWTSSHEQYFGPGTRLTVT.

This clonotype came up many times. This chain joins TRBV10-3 and TRBJ1-1; D uncertain. V lost 5 bases and J 2 bases, leaving 6 bases between the germline ends. CDR3 length equals 12 residues. The germline gives CDR1 ENHRY, CDR2 SYGVKD. CDR3 DNA: TGTGCCATCAGTCCCACAAACACTGAAGCTTTCTTT. It translates to CAISPTNTEAFF.

This clonotype was seen repeatedly, ten times or more. The rearrangement uses TRBV12-3 or TRBV12-4 and TRBJ2-5; weak D call: TRBD1 (6 bases). This CDR3 has 13 residues. The V and J ends lost 5 bases and 5 bases respectively, with 12 bases between them. CDR3 residues: CASSRTEVETQYF. The CDR3 nucleotides are TGTGCCAGCAGTAGGACAGAGGTGGAGACCCAGTACTTC.